This TCR beta chain originates from a study of cytomegalovirus exposure and HLA in healthy donors. Germline CDR1 SGHRS, CDR2 YFSETQ. Trimming left V 2 bases short and J 7 bases short, with 15 bases between. The CDR3 sequence is 14 residues long. To note about this clone: Its antigen remains unknown.

With 60 Vbeta and 13 Jbeta primers, the PCR was carried out. Assay used: immunoSEQ multiplex PCR; TCRdb lists only in-frame clones, some missing. The sample has 150,000 to 200,000 clones, approximately 80% seen once; the top ten hold approximately 7%. Nominally healthy donors provided the samples, though records likely missed some immune exposures. Study conclusions and caveats: In vitro, three CMV-associated chains proved specific for CMV antigens. Many donors carried some public TCRs, although rarity characterized most TCR sequences.

Sequencing was carried out using PBMCs. V usage is TRBV5-1 and J usage is TRBJ1-1, with D perhaps matching TRBD1 (5 bases). This clonotype was sampled from a woman aged 40 to 49 in good health and CMV-seropositive. The CDR3 loop reads CASSFRTGRNEAFF. DNA of the CDR3: TGCGCCAGCAGCTTTCGAACAGGCCGCAATGAAGCTTTCTTT.